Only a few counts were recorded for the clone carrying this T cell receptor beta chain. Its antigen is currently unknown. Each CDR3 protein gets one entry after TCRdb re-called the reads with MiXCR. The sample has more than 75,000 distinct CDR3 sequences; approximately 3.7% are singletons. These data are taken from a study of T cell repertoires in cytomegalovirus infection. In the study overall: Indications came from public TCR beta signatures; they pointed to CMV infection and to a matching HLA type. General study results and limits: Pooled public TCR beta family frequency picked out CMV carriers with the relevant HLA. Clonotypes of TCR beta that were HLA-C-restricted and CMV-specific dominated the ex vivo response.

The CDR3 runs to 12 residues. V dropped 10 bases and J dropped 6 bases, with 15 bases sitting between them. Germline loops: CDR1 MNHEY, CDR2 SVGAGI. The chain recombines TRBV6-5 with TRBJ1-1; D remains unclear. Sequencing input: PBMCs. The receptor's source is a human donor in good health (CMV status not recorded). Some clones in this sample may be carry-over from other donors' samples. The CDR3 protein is CATAGYSAEAFF. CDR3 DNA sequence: TGTGCCACCGCCGGGTACTCCGCTGAAGCTTTCTTT.